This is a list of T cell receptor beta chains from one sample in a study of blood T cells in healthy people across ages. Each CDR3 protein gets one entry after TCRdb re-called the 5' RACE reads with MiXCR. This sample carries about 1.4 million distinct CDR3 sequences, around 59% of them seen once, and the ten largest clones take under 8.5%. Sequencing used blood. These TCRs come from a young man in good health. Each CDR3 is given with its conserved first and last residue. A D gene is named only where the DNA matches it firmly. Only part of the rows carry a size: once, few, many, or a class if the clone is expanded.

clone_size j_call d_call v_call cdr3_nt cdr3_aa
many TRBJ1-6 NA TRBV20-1 TGCAGTGCTAGAGATGCGGGGAGCTCCTATAATTCACCCCTCCACTTT CSARDAGSSYNSPLHF
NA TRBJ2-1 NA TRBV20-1 TGCAGTGCTAGAGATATCCCCCAAGGGGTCTATGAGCAGTTCTTC CSARDIPQGVYEQFF
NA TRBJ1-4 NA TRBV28 TGTGCCAGCAGTTTAGATCAGGGCCCGAATGAAAAACTGTTTTTT CASSLDQGPNEKLFF
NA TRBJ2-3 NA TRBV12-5 TGTGCTAGTGGTTCACCCCGGGGTACCATCGATACGCAGTATTTT CASGSPRGTIDTQYF
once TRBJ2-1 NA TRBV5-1 TGCGCCAGCAGCTTGAACGGGGGTGAGCAGTTCTTC CASSLNGGEQFF
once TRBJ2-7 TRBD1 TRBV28 TGTGCCAGCACCATGGGGGACAGGGCCTACGAGCAGTACTTC CASTMGDRAYEQYF
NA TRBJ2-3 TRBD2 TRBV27 TGTGCCAGCAGGGGTGACGCGGGGGGCGTCACAGATACGCAGTATTTT CASRGDAGGVTDTQYF
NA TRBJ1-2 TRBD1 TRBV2 TGTGCCAGCATCCCGGGACAGGGGCCGGAGGGCTACACCTTC CASIPGQGPEGYTF
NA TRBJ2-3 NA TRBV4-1 TGCGCCAGCAGCCAATGGAGGGGTACAGATACGCAGTATTTT CASSQWRGTDTQYF
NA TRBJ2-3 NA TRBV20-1 TGCAGTGCTAGACCTCGCAACTGGGCGCCTCGAGCAGATACGCAGTATTTT CSARPRNWAPRADTQYF
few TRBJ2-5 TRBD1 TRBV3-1 TGTGCCAGCACACCGATTCCGGGACAGGACAATGGGGAGACCCAGTACTTC CASTPIPGQDNGETQYF
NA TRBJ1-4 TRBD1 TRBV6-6 TGTGCCAGCAGTTACCCTGACAGGGGTAATGAAAAACTGTTTTTT CASSYPDRGNEKLFF
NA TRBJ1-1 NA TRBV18 TGTGCCAGCTCACCCCTCGGGGAGCCGAACACTGAAGCTTTCTTT CASSPLGEPNTEAFF
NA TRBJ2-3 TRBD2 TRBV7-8 TGTGCCAGCAGCTCAACCCTAGCGGGGGGCCAGAATGGTAGCACAGATACGCAGTATTTT CASSSTLAGGQNGSTDTQYF
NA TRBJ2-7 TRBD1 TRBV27 TGTGCCAGCAGTTTATGGGACAGGGGGCACGAGCAGTACTTC CASSLWDRGHEQYF
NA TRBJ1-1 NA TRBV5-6 TGTGCCAGCAGCTTGGCCGGGCCCACCCAGGGAGCTTTCTTT CASSLAGPTQGAFF
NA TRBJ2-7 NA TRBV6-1 TGTGCCAGCAGCGGACCCGGGACGGAGCCCAGCTACGAGCAGTACTTC CASSGPGTEPSYEQYF
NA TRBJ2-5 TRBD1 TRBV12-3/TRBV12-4 TGTGCCAGCAGTGCAGGACAGGGAATGGAGACCCAGTACTTC CASSAGQGMETQYF
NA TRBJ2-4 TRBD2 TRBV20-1 TGCAGTGCTGACCGACTAGCGGGAGGGGTGAACATTCAGTACTTC CSADRLAGGVNIQYF
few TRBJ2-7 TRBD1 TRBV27 TGTGCCACGTCCATGGACAGGGACTACGAGCAGTACTTC CATSMDRDYEQYF
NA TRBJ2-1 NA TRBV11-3 TGTGCCAGCAGCCCCAAAACAGTAGGTGAGCAGTTCTTC CASSPKTVGEQFF
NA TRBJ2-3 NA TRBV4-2 TGTGCCAGCAGCCAAGAAAGTGGGAACACAGATACGCAGTATTTT CASSQESGNTDTQYF
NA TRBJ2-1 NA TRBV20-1 TGCAGTGCTCAGCTTGGGACAAATGAGCAGTTCTTC CSAQLGTNEQFF
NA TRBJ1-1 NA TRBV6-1 TGTGCCAGCAGGGCTATCAGGGGCACTGAAGCTTTCTTT CASRAIRGTEAFF
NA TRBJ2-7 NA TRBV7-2 TGTGCCAGCAGCCCAGACACCAGCTCCTACGAGCAGTACTTC CASSPDTSSYEQYF
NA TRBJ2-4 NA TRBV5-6 TGTGCCAGCAGACCTAGCCGGGACACCGAAATTCAGTACTTC CASRPSRDTEIQYF
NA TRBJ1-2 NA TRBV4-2 TGTGCCAGCAGCCAAGATGACCTGCTTGGCTACACCTTC CASSQDDLLGYTF
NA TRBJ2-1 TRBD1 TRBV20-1 TGCAGTGCCCCGGGACAGGGCTACGAGCAGTTCTTC CSAPGQGYEQFF
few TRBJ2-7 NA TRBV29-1 TGCAGCGTCCTATCCCCTGACAGCCGGGGGTACGAGCAGTACTTC CSVLSPDSRGYEQYF
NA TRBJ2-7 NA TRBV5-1 TGCGCCAGCAGCTTGGATGGGGGGCGGCCTACAAACGAGCAGTACTTC CASSLDGGRPTNEQYF
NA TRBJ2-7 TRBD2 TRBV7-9 TGTGCCAGCAGCTTAGGCGGGAGAACCACCTACGAGCAGTACTTC CASSLGGRTTYEQYF
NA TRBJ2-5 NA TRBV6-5 TGTGCCAGCAGTTACCTCAGGGGTAGCGGTCAAGAGACCCAGTACTTC CASSYLRGSGQETQYF
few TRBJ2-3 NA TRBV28 TGTGCCACCGACGGCCCCTTCACAGATACGCAGTATTTT CATDGPFTDTQYF
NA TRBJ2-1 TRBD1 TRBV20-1 TGCAGTGCTAGAGATCGCCGGAGAGGGGGCCCCTACAATGAGCAGTTCTTC CSARDRRRGGPYNEQFF
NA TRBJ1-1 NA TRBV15 TGTGCCACCAGCAGACCTCCATGGGGGGGCCTGAACACTGAAGCTTTCTTT CATSRPPWGGLNTEAFF
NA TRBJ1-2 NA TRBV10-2 TGCGCCAGCAGTGAGTCCAGGGTTAGCTATGGCTACACCTTC CASSESRVSYGYTF
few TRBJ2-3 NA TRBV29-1 TGCGTGGTGGTTATTCCTGGCACAGATACGCAGTATTTT CVVVIPGTDTQYF
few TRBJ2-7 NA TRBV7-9 TGTGCCAGCAGCCACGACAGATCCTACGAGCAGTACTTC CASSHDRSYEQYF
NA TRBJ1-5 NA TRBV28 TGTGCCAGCAGTACTAAAGGGGATGTAGTCAATCAGCCCCAGCATTTT CASSTKGDVVNQPQHF
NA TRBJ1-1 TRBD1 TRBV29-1 TGCAGCGTCGTTGGGACAGCGAACACTGAAGCTTTCTTT CSVVGTANTEAFF
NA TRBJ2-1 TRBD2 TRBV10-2 TGCGCCAGCAGGCTAACTAGCGGGGCGTCCTACAATGAGCAGTTCTTC CASRLTSGASYNEQFF
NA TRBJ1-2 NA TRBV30 TGTGCCTGGAGTCTATTAGGGATCGGCTATGGCTACACCTTC CAWSLLGIGYGYTF
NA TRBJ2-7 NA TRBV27 TGTGCCAGCAGTTTATCGGACGCATCGGCCTACGAGCAGTACTTC CASSLSDASAYEQYF
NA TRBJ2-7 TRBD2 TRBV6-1 TGTGCCAGCGACCCCACCGGGACTAGCGTCGAGCAGTACTTC CASDPTGTSVEQYF
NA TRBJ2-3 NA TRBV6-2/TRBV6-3 TGTGCCAGCAGTACCCACGTAGTCGGCGATACGCAGTATTTT CASSTHVVGDTQYF
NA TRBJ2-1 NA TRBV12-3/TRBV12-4 TGTGCCAGCAGTTCCCCTTGGTCTTACAATGAGCAGTTCTTC CASSSPWSYNEQFF
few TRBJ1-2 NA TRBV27 TGTGCCAGCGGTTATAAAGGGGGGCACTATGGCTACACCTTC CASGYKGGHYGYTF
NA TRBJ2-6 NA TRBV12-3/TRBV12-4 TGTGCCAGCACCTCCCAGGGCTCTGGGGCCAACGTCCTGACTTTC CASTSQGSGANVLTF
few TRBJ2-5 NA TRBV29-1 TGCAGCGTTGTCTCAATGGGGCAGACCCAGTACTTC CSVVSMGQTQYF
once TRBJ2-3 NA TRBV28 TGTGCCAGCAGTGCCCCCCGGGGTAGCACAGATACGCAGTATTTT CASSAPRGSTDTQYF
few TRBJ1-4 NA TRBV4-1 TGCGCCAGCAGCCAGGGCCGCTCCCCACTGTTTTTT CASSQGRSPLFF
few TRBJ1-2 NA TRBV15 TGTGCCACCAGCAGAGTTCGATTCTATGGCTACACCTTC CATSRVRFYGYTF
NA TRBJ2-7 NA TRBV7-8 TGTGCCAGCAGCCCGTTTCACCGGGACACTCCCTACGAGCAGTACTTC CASSPFHRDTPYEQYF
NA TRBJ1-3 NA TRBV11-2 TGTGCCAGCAGCCCCAGGACAGTTTTCGGCTCTGGAAACACCATATATTTT CASSPRTVFGSGNTIYF
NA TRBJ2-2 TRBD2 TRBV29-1 TGCAGCGTTGGACTCCGCGGGAGGTTGCCCGGGGAGCTGTTTTTT CSVGLRGRLPGELFF
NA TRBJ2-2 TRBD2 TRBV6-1 TGTGCCAGCAGTCCTGGACTAGCGGGGGCACGCGCGAACACCGGGGAGCTGTTTTTT CASSPGLAGARANTGELFF
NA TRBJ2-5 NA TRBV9 TGTGCCAGCAGCGTAGCTGGAGGGAAAGAGACCCAGTACTTC CASSVAGGKETQYF
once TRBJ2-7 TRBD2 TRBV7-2 TGTGCCAGCAGCCAAATGCCGGCGGGGGGAAGCTCCTACGAGCAGTACTTC CASSQMPAGGSSYEQYF
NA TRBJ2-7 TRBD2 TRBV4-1 TGCGCCAGCAGCCAAATAGCGGGAGGGAGCTACGAGCAGTACTTC CASSQIAGGSYEQYF
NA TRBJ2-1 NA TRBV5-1 TGCGCCAGCAGCTACGACTGGGGAAGCTCCTACAATGAGCAGTTCTTC CASSYDWGSSYNEQFF